The present T cell receptor beta chain was sequenced within a study of cytomegalovirus exposure and HLA in healthy donors. The PCR made use of 60 Vbeta and 13 Jbeta primers. Some clones are missing from TCRdb's copy, which holds only in-frame ones; the method was immunoSEQ multiplex PCR. The sample has 140,000 to 150,000 clones, about 10% seen once; the top ten hold 1.8%. Each donor was nominally healthy when sampled (though unrecorded immune exposures were likely). Trimming removed 2 bases from V and 5 bases from J, with 13 bases in between. Germline CDR1 LGHNA, CDR2 YNFKEQ. The CDR3 has 14 amino acids. General study results and limits: Most of the TCR beta V segments (in an earlier analysis) were productive either about 90% or about 30% of the time. Most TCR sequences showed up rarely, but some public TCRs showed up in many donors. The study carried out a later analysis of TCR beta sequences. It associated 15,000 to 20,000 of them with specific HLA alleles at a false discovery rate of 0.05.

Regarding this clone: Its antigen is currently unknown.

The sequenced material came from PBMCs. V is TRBV4-2 and J is TRBJ2-7; no clear D. The receptor's source is a man over 45 in good health and CMV-seronegative. CDR3: CASSQNPAGNEQYF. The CDR3 nucleotides are TGTGCCAGCAGCCAAAATCCGGCAGGCAACGAGCAGTACTTC.